A single sample is the source of the 30 T cell receptor beta chains below, sequenced in a study of shared clonotypes between healthy human individuals. TCRdb keeps only in-frame clones here, not all; method: immunoSEQ multiplex PCR. In the table there are about 590,000 clones, just under 97% of which are singletons. CD45RO-negative, CCR7-positively selected cells formed the naive CD8 fraction, excluding terminally differentiated effector memory CD45RA+ cells. The sequencing input was naive CD8+ T cells sorted from blood. The receptor set was obtained from a woman in her thirties in good health.

J is TRBJ2-2 and V is TRBV5-4, with D uncertain. CDR3 length: 15 residues. Trimming stripped 0 bases from V and 4 bases from J, with 10 bases between. Germline V gene data show CDR1 as SGHNT and CDR2 as YYREEE (reference sequence). The DNA of the CDR3 is TGTGCCAGCAGCTTGGGACTTTCCTCCACCGGGGAGCTGTTTTTT. Protein product: CASSLGLSSTGELFF.

J is TRBJ1-3 and V is TRBV4-2; 11 positions agree with TRBD1. Trimming cost V 4 bases and J 0 bases; bases outside gene matches: 8. The V gene's germline CDR1 is LGHNA and CDR2 YNFKEQ. CDR3 size: 18 residues. CDR3 region: CASSRRDRGELSGNTIYF. CDR3 nucleotides: TGTGCCAGCAGCCGCCGGGACAGGGGGGAGCTCTCTGGAAACACCATATATTTT.

The rearrangement links TRBV6-5 to TRBJ2-3; D possibly uses TRBD1 or TRBD2 (5 bases each). Germline-derived CDR1 and CDR2 are MNHEY and SVGAGI. CDR3 length: 15 amino acids. Trimming removed 2 bases from V and 3 bases from J, with 12 bases in between. The CDR3 region is CASSYRRGETDTQYF. CDR3 bases: TGTGCCAGCAGTTACAGGCGAGGGGAAACAGATACGCAGTATTTT.

This clone was found once. The gene calls are TRBV27 and TRBJ2-7, with 15 positions matching TRBD2. This CDR3 comprises 16 residues. The V gene end was trimmed by 3 bases and the J gene end by 3 bases; junction bases not matched to a gene: 3. The germline V gene encodes CDR1 MNHEY and CDR2 SMNVEV (reference sequence). In nucleotides, the CDR3 is TGTGCCAGCAGTTTGGGACTAGCGGGAGGCTTCTACGAGCAGTACTTC. Translating it yields CASSLGLAGGFYEQYF.

The chain is built from TRBV5-5 and TRBJ1-1; no firm D call. CDR1 and CDR2 from the germline V gene are SGHKS and YYEKEE (reference sequence). This CDR3 is 13 amino acids long. The V end was cut by 2 bases, the J end by 1 base, with 6 bases between. DNA of the CDR3: TGTGCCAGCAGCTTCGTAAAGAACACTGAAGCTTTCTTT. It encodes CASSFVKNTEAFF.

The chain recombines TRBV5-6 with TRBJ2-7; D perhaps matches TRBD1 (6 bases). The CDR3 has 14 amino acids. Between the trimmed V and J ends, which lost 4 bases and 2 bases, there was a span of 13 bases. The V gene's germline CDR1 is SGHDT and CDR2 YYEEEE. The CDR3 DNA reads TGTGCCAGCAGCCCCCCGGGACACCCCTACGAGCAGTACTTC. Translation gives CASSPPGHPYEQYF. Drawing the rest from reference TRBV5-6 and TRBJ2-7, the complete variable domain is DAGVTQSPTHLIKTRGQQVTLRCSPKSGHDTVSWYQQALGQGPQFIFQYYEEEERQRGNFPDRFSGHQFPNYSSELNVNALLLGDSALYLCASSPPGHPYEQYFGPGTRLTVT.

The chain couples TRBV29-1 to TRBJ2-1; unclear D gene. This CDR3 is 16 amino acids long. V was shortened by 0 bases and J by 9 bases, with 21 bases between the two germline ends. Germline V gene lookup returns CDR1 SQVTM and CDR2 ANQGSEA. The CDR3 loop reads CSVEDHEGDGIGEQFF. Here the CDR3 DNA reads TGCAGCGTTGAAGATCACGAAGGAGATGGGATCGGTGAGCAGTTCTTC.

The chain joins TRBV13 to TRBJ2-7, with D possibly TRBD2 on 5 matching bases. Trimming stripped 4 bases from V and 3 bases from J, with 7 bases between. The CDR3 sequence is 12 residues long. In germline, CDR1 is PRHDT, CDR2 FYEKMQ (reference sequence). The CDR3 nucleotides are TGTGCCAGCAGCTCCGGGGACTACGAGCAGTACTTC. Translated: CASSSGDYEQYF.

The genes are TRBV18 and TRBJ1-5; D not certain. This CDR3 is 13 amino acids long. Trimming stripped 3 bases from V and 9 bases from J, with 12 bases between. CDR1 and CDR2 from the germline V gene are KGHSH and LQKENI. The CDR3 loop is CASSPGRAWPQHF. CDR3 coding DNA: TGTGCCAGCTCACCCGGTCGGGCCTGGCCCCAGCATTTT.

The sample holds one count of this clone. The chain couples TRBV2 to TRBJ1-1; D is unresolved. The CDR3 runs to 16 residues. V lost 7 bases and J lost 1, with 19 bases in between. CDR1 SNHLY and CDR2 FYNNEI come from the germline V gene. The CDR3 sequence is CASNLLYSNRNTEAFF. The DNA of the CDR3 is TGTGCCAGCAATTTATTGTACTCAAACCGGAACACTGAAGCTTTCTTT.

The chain recombines TRBV27 with TRBJ2-7; D is perhaps TRBD2 (5 bases). In germline, CDR1 is MNHEY, CDR2 SMNVEV (reference sequence). Trimming removed 5 bases at V and 6 bases at J, with 14 bases between. This CDR3 comprises 13 residues. The CDR3 DNA sequence: TGTGCCAGCAGTCCAGGACTCGGGTTCGAGCAGTACTTC. Translation: CASSPGLGFEQYF.

The chain links TRBV7-9 to TRBJ1-2, with 8 bases that match TRBD1. V lost 2 bases and J lost 4; bases outside the gene matches: 9. The CDR3 covers 16 residues. Per the germline V gene, CDR1 is SEHNR and CDR2 is FQNEAQ (reference sequence). As DNA, the CDR3 is TGTGCCAGCAGCTTAAGGCAGGGGGCGATCAGCTATGGCTACACCTTC. It translates to CASSLRQGAISYGYTF.

The V gene is TRBV28, the J gene TRBJ2-7, with a weak D call TRBD2 (6 bases). V was cut by 5 bases and J by 6 bases, with 20 bases left in between. Germline CDR1 reads MDHEN; CDR2 reads SYDVKM. This CDR3 is 15 amino acids long. CDR3 residues: CASSHGHGSGREQYF. The DNA for the CDR3 is TGTGCCAGCAGTCACGGGCACGGGAGCGGTCGCGAGCAGTACTTC.

This clone was picked up one time. V gene TRBV11-2 combines with J gene TRBJ2-2, with D uncertain. This CDR3 is 15 amino acids long. With 1 base removed from V and 6 bases from J, the gap between germline ends came to 12 bases. Germline loops: CDR1 SGHAT, CDR2 FQNNGV. The CDR3 sequence is CASSLVSKRAGELFF. As DNA, the CDR3 is TGTGCCAGCAGCTTAGTTAGTAAAAGGGCCGGGGAGCTGTTTTTT.

The J gene is TRBJ1-1, the V gene TRBV4-1; D is unresolved. The CDR3 length is 15 residues. Germline V gives CDR1 MGHRA, CDR2 YSYEKL. The V and J ends lost 0 bases and 5 bases respectively, with 13 bases between them. The CDR3 here is CASSQDIRFGTEAFF. CDR3 sequence (DNA): TGCGCCAGCAGCCAAGATATCCGGTTCGGAACTGAAGCTTTCTTT.

This chain joins TRBV27 and TRBJ2-1; 9 nucleotides match TRBD2. The trim removed 2 bases at V and 0 bases at J, leaving 8 bases unmatched. This CDR3 has 18 amino acids. Germline CDR1 MNHEY, CDR2 SMNVEV (reference sequence). The CDR3 DNA sequence: TGTGCCAGCAGTTTAGCGGGAGGGCCTGTGAGCTCCTACAATGAGCAGTTCTTC. Protein sequence: CASSLAGGPVSSYNEQFF.

The chain uses TRBV2 and TRBJ2-1; tentatively, D is TRBD1 (5 bases). V shed 6 bases and J shed 2 bases, with 8 bases lying between them. CDR3 length: 13 residues. Germline CDR1 is SNHLY and CDR2 is FYNNEI. The CDR3 loop is CASRGQTYNEQFF. Here the CDR3 DNA reads TGTGCCAGCAGGGGGCAGACCTACAATGAGCAGTTCTTC.

The chain couples TRBV29-1 to TRBJ2-7; D is undetermined. Germline CDR1 is SQVTM and CDR2 is ANQGSEA. Trimming took off 0 bases at V and 4 bases at J, with 4 bases between the two ends. This CDR3 has 11 residues. The CDR3: CSVEDLYEQYF. CDR3 in DNA: TGCAGCGTTGAAGATCTTTACGAGCAGTACTTC.

The chain combines TRBV5-1 with TRBJ2-1, with 11 bases lining up with TRBD2. Losses at the gene ends were 0 bases for V and 4 bases for J; bases not matched to a gene: 6. Germline V gene data show CDR1 as SGHRS and CDR2 as YFSETQ. CDR3 length: 17 residues. DNA of the CDR3: TGCGCCAGCAGCTTGGGACTAGCGGGGCGGGGTTACAATGAGCAGTTCTTC. It translates to CASSLGLAGRGYNEQFF. The whole variable domain, filled in from reference TRBV5-1 and TRBJ2-1, reads KAGVTQTPRYLIKTRGQQVTLSCSPISGHRSVSWYQQTPGQGLQFLFEYFSETQRNKGNFPGRFSGRQFSNSRSEMNVSTLELGDSALYLCASSLGLAGRGYNEQFFGPGTRLTVL.

The chain recombines TRBV27 with TRBJ1-1; 9 bases align to TRBD1. This CDR3 region has 14 residues. The trim removed 8 bases at V and 7 bases at J, leaving 11 bases unmatched. Per the germline V gene, CDR1 is MNHEY and CDR2 is SMNVEV (reference sequence). DNA of the CDR3: TGTGCCAGCCGAGCTTTGAGACAGGGGGATGAAGCTTTCTTT. This codes for CASRALRQGDEAFF.

This sequence joins TRBV9 and TRBJ1-1, with 7 bases fitting TRBD1. Germline lookup yields CDR1 SGDLS and CDR2 YYNGEE. This CDR3 region has 11 residues. Losses at the gene ends were 3 bases for V and 12 bases for J; bases not matched to a gene: 5. The CDR3 sequence: CASSGYRGPFF. The CDR3 bases are TGTGCCAGCAGCGGATACAGGGGACCTTTCTTT.

The chain combines TRBV19 with TRBJ2-7, with D maybe TRBD2 (5 bases). The V gene's germline CDR1 is LNHDA and CDR2 SQIVND (reference sequence). V shed 3 bases and J shed 3 bases, with 12 bases lying between them. The CDR3 extends over 14 amino acids. The CDR3 region is CASSIRLAGYEQYF. The CDR3 DNA follows: TGTGCCAGTAGTATTAGGCTAGCAGGCTACGAGCAGTACTTC.

V is TRBV6-1 and J is TRBJ2-7, with 8 positions matching TRBD2. The CDR3 consists of 15 residues. Germline loops: CDR1 MNHNS, CDR2 SASEGT. V trimming: 4 bases; J trimming: 4 bases; junction bases outside the gene matches: 9. The CDR3 DNA sequence: TGTGCCAGCAGTGTATCGACGGGAGGGCGGTACGAGCAGTACTTC. Amino acid sequence: CASSVSTGGRYEQYF.

In regard to this clone: Other DNA variants within this sample encode the same CDR3. V gene TRBV27 combines with J gene TRBJ1-1, with 8 bases that match TRBD1. Germline-derived CDR1 and CDR2 are MNHEY and SMNVEV (reference sequence). The junction had 2 bases not matched to a gene; V was cut back by 4 bases and J by 1 base. The length of the CDR3 is 14 residues. CDR3 region: CASSYDRGNTEAFF. DNA of the CDR3: TGTGCCAGCAGTTATGACAGGGGGAACACTGAAGCTTTCTTT.

The chain links TRBV28 to TRBJ2-3; 8 bases agree with TRBD2. This CDR3 has 16 amino acids. Trimming cost V 2 bases and J 3 bases; bases outside gene matches: 7. Germline CDR1 and CDR2: MDHEN and SYDVKM. The CDR3 region is CASSLPPGLETDTQYF. The CDR3 region has the DNA TGTGCCAGCAGTTTACCCCCGGGACTAGAAACAGATACGCAGTATTTT.

The J gene is TRBJ2-7, the V gene TRBV7-8, with no clear D. This CDR3 comprises 13 residues. V was trimmed by 3 bases and J by 6 bases, leaving 12 bases between them. Germline loops: CDR1 SGHVS, CDR2 FQNEAQ. As DNA, the CDR3 is TGTGCCAGCAGCTTTGGGTGGTCGGGCGAGCAGTACTTC. It codes for CASSFGWSGEQYF. The full variable domain, with the rest looked up from reference TRBV7-8 and TRBJ2-7, is GAGVSQSPRYKVAKRGQDVALRCDPISGHVSLFWYQQALGQGPEFLTYFQNEAQLDKSGLPSDRFFAERPEGSVSTLKIQRTQQEDSAVYLCASSFGWSGEQYFGPGTRLTVT.

Details on this clone: At the DNA level, this CDR3 is encoded by other sequences in the same sample as well. The CDR3 spells CASSWGGTEAFF. For the CDR3, the DNA is TGTGCCAGCTCATGGGGGGGTACTGAAGCTTTCTTT. This chain links TRBV28 with TRBJ1-1; maybe TRBD1 (5 bases). From germline, CDR1 is MDHEN and CDR2 SYDVKM. The CDR3 covers 12 residues. Trimming took off 8 bases at V and 5 bases at J, with 12 bases between the two ends.

The chain links TRBV27 to TRBJ1-1; TRBD1 is a possible D gene (5 bases). CDR1 MNHEY and CDR2 SMNVEV come from the germline V gene (reference sequence). Deletions cut 7 bases from V and 4 bases from J, with 19 bases between. This CDR3 has 15 amino acids. CDR3 region: CASIIGVGGGTEAFF. The CDR3 DNA reads TGTGCCAGCATCATAGGGGTCGGGGGTGGCACTGAAGCTTTCTTT.

V is TRBV15 and J is TRBJ2-1, with D possibly being TRBD1 (6 bases). Looked up from germline, CDR1 is LNHNV and CDR2 is YYDKDF (reference sequence). Between the trimmed V and J ends, which lost 0 bases and 1 base, there was a span of 10 bases. There are 16 residues in the CDR3. Here the CDR3 reads CATSRDLGGSYNEQFF. The CDR3 DNA reads as TGTGCCACCAGCAGAGACTTAGGGGGTTCCTACAATGAGCAGTTCTTC. The full variable domain, its missing parts supplied by reference TRBV15 and TRBJ2-1, is DAMVIQNPRYQVTQFGKPVTLSCSQTLNHNVMYWYQQKSSQAPKLLFHYYDKDFNNEADTPDNFQSRRPNTSFCFLDIRSPGLGDTAMYLCATSRDLGGSYNEQFFGPGTRLTVL.

This chain connects TRBV6-7 to TRBJ1-2; 7 bases agree with TRBD1. TRBV6-7 carries the ORF label, with uncertain function. V lost 2 bases, J lost 5 bases, and 8 bases stayed unmatched. This CDR3 spans 15 amino acids. The CDR3 DNA reads as TGTGCCAGCAGTTACCCCGGACAGGCCGAGTATGGCTACACCTTC. Translation: CASSYPGQAEYGYTF.